The 21 T cell receptor beta chains below were found in one sample sequenced in a study of OX40 agonist ivuxolimab in advanced cancers. Method: immunoSEQ multiplex PCR; TCRdb's copy keeps in-frame clones and lacks some. The repertoire holds about 68,000 clones, with 65% to 90% as singletons. The material sequenced was CD4+ or CD8+ T cells sorted from blood, taken in a trial of the OX40 agonist ivuxolimab. These TCRs come from an adult with an advanced solid tumor such as melanoma, head and neck, liver or kidney cancer.

This chain uses TRBV6-5 with TRBJ2-3, with D unclear. Germline V gene lookup returns CDR1 MNHEY and CDR2 SVGAGI. There are 15 residues in the CDR3. The V and J ends lost 0 bases and 6 bases respectively, with 13 bases between them. The chain's CDR3 is CASSYSTTGSDTQYF. DNA for the CDR3: TGTGCCAGCAGTTACTCGACGACGGGTTCGGATACGCAGTATTTT.

V usage is TRBV19 and J usage is TRBJ2-1, with D possibly being TRBD2 (7 bases). Germline CDR1 and CDR2: LNHDA and SQIVND (reference sequence). Trimming left V 4 bases short and J 8 bases short, with 15 bases between. This CDR3 region has 14 residues. The CDR3 spells CASSKGGSFDEQFF. In DNA form, the CDR3 reads TGTGCCAGTAGTAAGGGGGGGAGTTTTGATGAGCAGTTCTTC.

This sequence joins TRBV19 and TRBJ1-6; 8 bases fit TRBD1. The CDR3 consists of 16 residues. Per the germline V gene, CDR1 is LNHDA and CDR2 is SQIVND (reference sequence). Trimming took 2 bases from V and 9 from J; bases not matched to a gene: 9. CDR3 region: CASSIIGRQGSSPLHF. Written as DNA, the CDR3 is TGTGCCAGTAGTATAATAGGCAGACAGGGGAGTTCACCCCTCCACTTT.

CDR3 loop: CASSFRTPLTYEQYF. DNA of the CDR3: TGTGCCAGCAGCTTTAGGACTCCACTCACCTACGAGCAGTACTTC. This chain joins TRBV5-4 and TRBJ2-7; D is perhaps TRBD2 (5 bases). Germline V gives CDR1 SGHNT, CDR2 YYREEE (reference sequence). The CDR3 runs to 15 residues. Deletions cut 2 bases from V and 2 bases from J, with 14 bases between.

The gene calls are TRBV9 and TRBJ1-5; 7 bases are shared with TRBD1. The CDR3 runs to 15 residues. Losses at the gene ends were 0 bases for V and 5 bases for J; bases not matched to a gene: 5. Germline V CDR1 and CDR2: SGDLS, YYNGEE. This chain's CDR3 is CASSVAWDSDQPQHF. The CDR3 DNA sequence: TGTGCCAGCAGCGTAGCCTGGGACAGTGATCAGCCCCAGCATTTT.

The chain recombines TRBV4-1 with TRBJ2-3; 7 bases line up with TRBD2. There are 17 residues in the CDR3. Germline V gives CDR1 MGHRA, CDR2 YSYEKL. V lost 5 bases and J lost 3; bases outside the gene matches: 14. CDR3 in DNA: TGCGCCAGCAGCTATTCAGCAGCGGGGATAGGAACAGATACGCAGTATTTT. This codes for CASSYSAAGIGTDTQYF.

The V gene is TRBV14, the J gene TRBJ2-7, with D uncertain. CDR3 length equals 11 residues. Deletions cut 4 bases from V and 1 base from J, with 2 bases between. CDR1 and CDR2 (germline): SGHDN, FVKESK. CDR3 amino acids: CASSRSYEQYF. The CDR3 DNA is TGTGCCAGCAGCCGTTCCTACGAGCAGTACTTC.

The chain uses TRBV5-1 and TRBJ2-2; D is undetermined. V was pared by 1 base and J by 5 bases, with 6 bases between. This CDR3 has 13 residues. Looked up from germline, CDR1 is SGHRS and CDR2 is YFSETQ. For the CDR3, the DNA is TGCGCCAGCAGCTTGCTGGGGACCGGGGAGCTGTTTTTT. It translates to CASSLLGTGELFF.

DNA of the CDR3: TGTGCCAGTAGTATACAGGGTTCGGAGACTAGCGGGAGCAATGAGCAGTTCTTC. Its protein product is CASSIQGSETSGSNEQFF. This rearrangement joins TRBV19 to TRBJ2-1; 12 bases fit TRBD2. In germline, CDR1 is LNHDA, CDR2 SQIVND (reference sequence). V shed 2 bases and J 6 bases; nucleotides not matched to a gene: 11. The CDR3 is made up of 18 amino acids.

The gene calls are TRBV27 and TRBJ1-2, with 8 positions matching TRBD1. Losses at the gene ends were 5 bases for V and 7 bases for J; bases not matched to a gene: 6. In germline, CDR1 is MNHEY, CDR2 SMNVEV (reference sequence). The CDR3 loop spans 13 amino acids. The CDR3 here is CASSARQGFGYTF. The DNA for the CDR3 is TGTGCCAGCAGTGCCCGACAGGGGTTTGGCTACACCTTC.

V and J are TRBV19 and TRBJ1-1, with D possibly matching TRBD1 (6 bases). The CDR3 is 13 residues long. Germline V CDR1 and CDR2: LNHDA, SQIVND (reference sequence). V was cut by 6 bases and J by 4 bases, with 12 bases left in between. CDR3 coding DNA: TGTGCCAGTAGGAGGGGGAGGGGCACTGAAGCTTTCTTT. Translation gives CASRRGRGTEAFF.

The J gene is TRBJ2-5, the V gene TRBV4-1; a possible D gene is TRBD1 (5 bases). Trimming took off 1 base at V and 2 bases at J, with 11 bases between the two ends. The CDR3 covers 15 residues. Germline-derived CDR1 and CDR2 are MGHRA and YSYEKL. The CDR3 protein is CASSQVRTQQETQYF. The DNA for the CDR3 is TGCGCCAGCAGCCAAGTGCGGACACAGCAAGAGACCCAGTACTTC.

The gene calls are TRBV6-5 and TRBJ1-1; TRBD1 is a possible D gene (6 bases). There are 15 residues in the CDR3. The V gene's germline CDR1 is MNHEY and CDR2 SVGAGI. V was shortened by 4 bases and J by 1 base, with 13 bases between the two germline ends. The CDR3 bases are TGTGCCAGCAGTTTAGGGGGTCGGGCGAACACTGAAGCTTTCTTT. Translation: CASSLGGRANTEAFF.

This chain uses TRBV7-8 with TRBJ1-4; D gene uncertain. The CDR3 runs to 14 residues. Deletions cut 1 base from V and 3 bases from J, with 6 bases between. Germline lookup yields CDR1 SGHVS and CDR2 FQNEAQ. The CDR3 sequence is CASSLGQPNEKLFF. CDR3 nucleotides: TGTGCCAGCAGCTTAGGGCAGCCTAATGAAAAACTGTTTTTT. The full variable domain, in which reference TRBV7-8 and TRBJ1-4 provide the parts outside the CDR3, is GAGVSQSPRYKVAKRGQDVALRCDPISGHVSLFWYQQALGQGPEFLTYFQNEAQLDKSGLPSDRFFAERPEGSVSTLKIQRTQQEDSAVYLCASSLGQPNEKLFFGSGTQLSVL.

The CDR3 protein is CASSQTGVQETQYF. The CDR3 bases are TGTGCCAGCAGTCAAACAGGGGTCCAAGAGACCCAGTACTTC. The chain couples TRBV28 to TRBJ2-5; the match to TRBD1 covers 7 bases. Germline CDR1 reads MDHEN; CDR2 reads SYDVKM. V lost 5 bases to trimming and J lost 1 base; unmatched junction nucleotides: 4. The length of the CDR3 is 14 residues.

The chain couples TRBV19 to TRBJ2-5, with D maybe TRBD1 (6 bases). This CDR3 is built from 14 residues. From germline, CDR1 is LNHDA and CDR2 SQIVND (reference sequence). V lost 5 bases, J lost 1 base, and 11 bases lay in between. CDR3 amino acids: CASSLRTAQETQYF. In nucleotides, the CDR3 is TGTGCCAGTAGTCTACGGACAGCCCAAGAGACCCAGTACTTC. The variable domain in full, with the rest retrieved from reference TRBV19 and TRBJ2-5, is DGGITQSPKYLFRKEGQNVTLSCEQNLNHDAMYWYRQDPGQGLRLIYYSQIVNDFQKGDIAEGYSVSREKKESFPLTVTSAQKNPTAFYLCASSLRTAQETQYFGPGTRLLVL.

The DNA of the CDR3 is TGTGCCAGCAGCTTAAAGCGGAACACTGAAGCTTTCTTT. Its translation: CASSLKRNTEAFF. The chain joins TRBV7-8 to TRBJ1-1; D remains ambiguous. There are 13 residues in the CDR3. Per the germline V gene, CDR1 is SGHVS and CDR2 is FQNEAQ. The germline V and J ends were trimmed by 2 bases and 1 base, with 5 bases remaining between them.

This clone was detected only once. The genes are TRBV5-8 and TRBJ2-1; 11 bases line up with TRBD2. CDR3 size: 15 residues. The V segment lost 0 bases and the J segment 9 bases; nucleotides outside the gene matches: 5. Germline V gene data show CDR1 as SGHTS and CDR2 as YDEGEE. CDR3 nucleotide sequence: TGTGCCAGCAGCTTGGCGCTAGCGGGGGGCCCTGAGCAGTTCTTC. It encodes CASSLALAGGPEQFF.

V gene TRBV27 combines with J gene TRBJ1-6, with D unresolved. The CDR3 is 13 residues long. Trimming took 7 bases from V and 7 from J, leaving 11 bases between them. Germline CDR1 reads MNHEY; CDR2 reads SMNVEV (reference sequence). CDR3 sequence (DNA): TGTGCCAGCACGGTATCGTGGAATTCACCCCTCCACTTT. The encoded protein is CASTVSWNSPLHF.

The chain uses TRBV18 and TRBJ1-5, with D unclear. CDR1 is KGHSH and CDR2 is LQKENI in the germline V gene. The CDR3 consists of 13 residues. V lost 3 bases, J lost 4 bases, and 7 bases lay in between. CDR3 protein: CASSPGLNQPQHF. Written as DNA, the CDR3 is TGTGCCAGCTCACCGGGCCTGAATCAGCCCCAGCATTTT.

A note on this clone: A read error may account for a junction end that differs from germline. The chain links TRBV2 to TRBJ1-5; no clear D gene. In germline, CDR1 is SNHLY, CDR2 FYNNEI. The CDR3 length is 14 residues. CDR3 in DNA: TGTGCCAGCAATGAAGCCACTACAAATCAGCCCCAGCATTTT. Its protein product is CASNEATTNQPQHF.